This TCR beta chain was profiled in a study of blood T cell repertoires in COVID-19. Across the study: COVID-19 samples from acute and convalescent phases originated in the United States, Italy and Spain. T cells, B-cell-depleted T cells, or PBMCs supplied cDNA or gDNA.

The CDR3 has 11 amino acids. Germline lookup yields CDR1 SGHDT and CDR2 YYEEEE. The V gene lost 4 bases and the J gene lost 9 bases, with 11 bases spanning the gap. Those enrolled in Seattle joined during active infection and were followed longitudinally afterward. Original data processing: Estimated nucleated cell counts came from reference gene primer amplification. Generated by immunoSEQ multiplex PCR, the TCRdb table keeps only in-frame clones and is missing some. D and trimming come from the DNA, and the V and J calls and clone size come from that table. The data hold roughly 160,000 clones, with roughly 85% observed a single time. This clone occurred many times.

The sequencing sample was made of peripheral blood. The origin of this receptor is a woman aged 50 to 60 with COVID-19, enrolled during active disease. V is TRBV5-6 and J is TRBJ2-7, with D perhaps TRBD1 (5 bases). CDR3 bases: TGTGCCAGCAGCCAGGGATATGGGCAGTACTTC. It is translated as CASSQGYGQYF.